Each of the 11 T cell receptor beta chains below was sequenced from the same sample in a study of T cell repertoires in cytomegalovirus infection. TCRdb passed the reads through MiXCR, listing each CDR3 protein once. The table lists hundreds of thousands of distinct CDR3 sequences, 11% of them singletons, with roughly 10% in the top ten. The sequenced sample was PBMCs. All receptors come from a human donor in good health (CMV status not recorded). Some clones in this sample may be carry-over from other donors' samples.

The chain has TRBV20-1 and TRBJ2-1; D gene ambiguous. The CDR3 has 12 residues. Germline values: CDR1 DFQATT, CDR2 SNEGSKA (reference sequence). CDR3 in DNA: TGCAGCTTGTATTCATCCTGGGGTGAGCAGTTCTTC. As protein: CSLYSSWGEQFF.

This clonotype was detected ten times or more. This chain links TRBV12-5 with TRBJ2-3, with 8 nucleotides matching TRBD2. The junction had 3 bases not matched to a gene; V was cut back by 8 bases and J by 2 bases. This CDR3 has 13 amino acids. CDR1 is LGHNT, CDR2 FRNRAP, per germline. The CDR3: CASLAGNTDTQYF. The CDR3 DNA is TGTGCTAGTTTAGCGGGAAACACAGATACGCAGTATTTT.

Many counts were recorded for this clonotype. The J gene is TRBJ2-7, the V gene TRBV14, with D unresolved. The CDR3 runs 15 residues. Per germline, CDR1 SGHDN and CDR2 FVKESK. V lost 1 base and J lost 2, with 12 bases in between. The CDR3 DNA sequence: TGTGCCAGCAGCCAAGGTCGGCTAGGGCCCTACGAGCAGTACTTC. Translation gives CASSQGRLGPYEQYF.

This clonotype was seen ten or more times. V usage is TRBV11-2 and J usage is TRBJ1-1; D may be TRBD1 (5 bases). Germline V lookup: CDR1 SGHAT, CDR2 FQNNGV. The CDR3 spans 13 residues. Trimming pared 5 bases from V and 0 bases from J, leaving 7 bases between. The CDR3 DNA reads TGTGCCAGCAGCCGACAGCTGAACACTGAAGCTTTCTTT. The encoded protein is CASSRQLNTEAFF. Combining the CDR3 with reference TRBV11-2 and TRBJ1-1 gives the whole variable domain EAGVAQSPRYKIIEKRQSVAFWCNPISGHATLYWYQQILGQGPKLLIQFQNNGVVDDSQLPKDRFSAERLKGVDSTLKIQPAKLEDSAVYLCASSRQLNTEAFFGQGTRLTVV.

Only a few counts were recorded for this clonotype. A single base separates this from a much larger clone, so it may be a read error. This chain joins TRBV27 and TRBJ1-2; tentatively, D is TRBD1 (6 bases). The CDR3 covers 12 residues. The V end was cut by 6 bases, the J end by 4 bases, with 9 bases between. Germline CDR1 MNHEY, CDR2 SMNVEV (reference sequence). CDR3 nucleotides: TGTGCCAGCAGCGCAGGGGCCTATGGCTACACCTTC. As protein: CASSAGAYGYTF.

At least ten counts were recorded for this clonotype. The rearrangement uses TRBV6-1 and TRBJ1-4; 7 bases match TRBD1. V shed 6 bases and J 10 bases; nucleotides not matched to a gene: 2. Germline V CDR1 and CDR2: MNHNS, SASEGT. CDR3 size: 11 residues. The CDR3 DNA sequence: TGTGCCAGCAGACACAGGGGAAAACTGTTTTTT. This encodes CASRHRGKLFF.

This clonotype was counted at least ten times. The V call is TRBV11-2, the J call TRBJ1-2, with D uncertain. Germline CDR1 is SGHAT and CDR2 is FQNNGV. Trimming pared 3 bases from V and 0 bases from J, leaving 11 bases between. The CDR3 totals 15 residues. The CDR3 sequence: CASSFTRRSNYGYTF. The DNA of the CDR3 is TGTGCCAGCAGCTTCACTAGGCGTTCTAACTATGGCTACACCTTC.

The CDR3 loop reads CSVAQQGTGELFF. DNA for the CDR3: TGCAGCGTCGCCCAACAGGGCACCGGGGAGCTGTTTTTT. The chain carries TRBV29-1 and TRBJ2-2, with D perhaps matching TRBD1 (6 bases). Looked up from germline, CDR1 is SQVTM and CDR2 is ANQGSEA. The CDR3 has 13 residues. Between the trimmed V and J ends, which lost 6 bases and 4 bases, there was a span of 12 bases.

Many counts were recorded for this clonotype. This rearrangement joins TRBV5-4 to TRBJ1-4; D not resolved. Trimming removed 4 bases from V and 6 bases from J, with 16 bases in between. The CDR3 consists of 15 residues. Germline-derived CDR1 and CDR2 are SGHNT and YYREEE (reference sequence). The CDR3: CASSPDGPADEKLFF. The DNA for the CDR3 is TGTGCCAGCAGCCCTGACGGTCCCGCGGATGAAAAACTGTTTTTT.

Many counts were recorded for this clonotype. The J gene is TRBJ1-2, the V gene TRBV7-9, with unresolved D. Germline CDR1 and CDR2: SEHNR and FQNEAQ (reference sequence). The CDR3 covers 14 residues. The ends were cut back, 5 bases at V and 4 bases at J, with 14 bases in the middle. The CDR3 DNA follows: TGTGCCAGCAGCCCCGGCAGGACCGTCTATGGCTACACCTTC. It is translated as CASSPGRTVYGYTF.

V and J are TRBV7-9 and TRBJ2-5; 7 bases match TRBD2. The CDR3 has 13 amino acids. V was pared by 5 bases and J by 5 bases, with 5 bases of the junction left unmatched. Germline V gene data show CDR1 as SEHNR and CDR2 as FQNEAQ (reference sequence). The CDR3 protein is CASSPTSLETQYF. DNA for the CDR3: TGTGCCAGCAGCCCGACTAGCTTGGAGACCCAGTACTTC.